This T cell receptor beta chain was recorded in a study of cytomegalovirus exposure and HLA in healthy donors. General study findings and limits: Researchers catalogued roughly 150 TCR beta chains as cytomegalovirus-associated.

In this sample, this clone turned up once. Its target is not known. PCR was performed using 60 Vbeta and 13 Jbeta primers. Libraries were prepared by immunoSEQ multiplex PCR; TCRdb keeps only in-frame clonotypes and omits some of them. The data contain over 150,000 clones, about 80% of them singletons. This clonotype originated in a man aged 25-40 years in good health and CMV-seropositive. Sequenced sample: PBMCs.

The DNA of the CDR3 is TGCGCCAGCAGCTCCACTACACGACAGAGGATGGGTCAAGAGACCCAGTACTTC. Translated: CASSSTTRQRMGQETQYF. The chain combines TRBV4-1 with TRBJ2-5; D might be TRBD1 (5 bases). CDR1 is MGHRA, CDR2 YSYEKL, per germline. Trimming removed 5 bases at V and 2 bases at J, with 24 bases between. CDR3 length: 18 amino acids.